These T cell receptor beta chains were read from a single sample in a study of identical twins. TCRdb recomputed calls from the 5' RACE reads with MiXCR, one row per CDR3 protein. The sample lists roughly 1,500,000 distinct CDR3 sequences, roughly a third occurring once. Sample: cord blood. The receptors originated from a newborn girl in good health. The CDR3 runs from the conserved cysteine through the conserved F or W. Fields, in order: V gene, CDR3 protein.

>TRBV28
CASCVAGSTDTQYF
>TRBV10-3
CAIRLGAAYEQYF
>TRBV29-1
CSTRQGDSNQPQHF
>TRBV28
CASSGSGREGETQYF
>TRBV2
CASRGQEKETQYF
>TRBV11-2
CASSLGPQPGTYSTRTDTQYF
>TRBV2
CASIETGGTGELFF
>TRBV20-1
CSAEGRDSSYEQYF
>TRBV2
CASRPDRSTEAFF
>TRBV30
CAWSGQETQYF
>TRBV12-3/TRBV12-4
CASSPIRGRRVPNEQFF
>TRBV27
CASSPLDSGNTIYF
>TRBV7-2
CASSLRTAPYEQYF
>TRBV7-2
CAGSPSNNEQFF
>TRBV2
CASKRRGVHEQYF
>TRBV5-6
CASSVTAGNTQYF
>TRBV18
CASSPLRTSGAAYEQFF